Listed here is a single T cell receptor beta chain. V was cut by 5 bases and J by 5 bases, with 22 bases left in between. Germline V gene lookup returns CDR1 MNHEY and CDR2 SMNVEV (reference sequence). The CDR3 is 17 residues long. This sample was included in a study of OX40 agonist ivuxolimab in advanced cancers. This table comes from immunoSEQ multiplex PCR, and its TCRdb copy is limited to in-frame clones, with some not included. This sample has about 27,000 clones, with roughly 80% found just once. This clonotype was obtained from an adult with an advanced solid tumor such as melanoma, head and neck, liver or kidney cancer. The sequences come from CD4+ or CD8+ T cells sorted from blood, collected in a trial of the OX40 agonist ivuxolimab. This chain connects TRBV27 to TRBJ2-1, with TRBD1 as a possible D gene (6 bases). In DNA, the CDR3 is TGTGCCAGCAGTCCCTTATTCGGACAGAAGAGTAACAATGAGCAGTTCTTC. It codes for CASSPLFGQKSNNEQFF.